The sequence of this TCR beta chain was determined in a study of shared clonotypes between healthy human individuals. Germline CDR1 and CDR2: SQVTM and ANQGSEA. This CDR3 is 13 amino acids long. Trimming took 4 bases from V and 1 from J, leaving 9 bases between them. The assay was immunoSEQ multiplex PCR, and TCRdb's table has in-frame clones only and misses some. Of roughly 410,000 clones listed, about 96% are singletons. CD8 memory merged CD45RO+ cells and CCR7-negative CD45RA+ TemRA cells into one population. The sample comprised memory CD8+ T cells sorted from blood. The subset here: CD45RO+ cells pooled with CCR7-negative TemRA cells. This sequence originates from a man younger than 40 in good health. The chain is built from TRBV29-1 and TRBJ2-3, with a tentative D call TRBD1 (6 bases). The CDR3 loop is CSVGTVRTDTQYF. The CDR3 bases are TGCAGCGTTGGGACAGTTCGCACAGATACGCAGTATTTT.